Listed below are T cell receptor beta chains from one sample, sequenced in a study of human T cells and chemical hapten exposure. TCRdb re-derived calls from the RACE reads in MiXCR, one entry per CDR3 protein. The repertoire includes some 340,000 distinct CDR3 sequences, 5.5% to 8% of them detected once, and 7% to 10% sits in the top ten. This material consisted of whole blood, taken in connection with sensitization to the hapten diphenylcyclopropenone (DPC). The origin of the receptors is a woman aged 18 to 35 with alopecia areata. Some clones in this sample may be carry-over from other donors' samples. Both conserved end residues are trimmed from each CDR3. Clone size, where shown, is once, few, many, or a class for clones that have expanded.

j_gene: TRBJ1-5; v_gene: TRBV20-1; abundance: many; CDR3aa: SARDPDQPQH
j_gene: TRBJ2-5; v_gene: TRBV5-1; abundance: few; CDR3aa: ASSLEFLETQY
j_gene: TRBJ1-2; v_gene: TRBV20-1; abundance: many; CDR3aa: SAEGQGYAGYT
j_gene: TRBJ1-6; v_gene: TRBV3-1; abundance: few; CDR3aa: ASSPGRMSSYNSPLH
j_gene: TRBJ1-5; v_gene: TRBV2; abundance: -; CDR3aa: ASSGYAGGNQPQH
j_gene: TRBJ2-5; v_gene: TRBV7-2; abundance: many; CDR3aa: ASSLGTGDPSQETQY
j_gene: TRBJ2-5; v_gene: TRBV10-3; abundance: few; CDR3aa: ASTALAGEETQY
j_gene: TRBJ2-1; v_gene: TRBV10-2; abundance: -; CDR3aa: ASSERWQGGGYNEQF
j_gene: TRBJ1-1; v_gene: TRBV20-1; abundance: -; CDR3aa: SAIESGGGNTEAF
j_gene: TRBJ2-7; v_gene: TRBV12-3/TRBV12-4; abundance: many; CDR3aa: ASSFSASGPYEQY
j_gene: TRBJ2-3; v_gene: TRBV7-8; abundance: many; CDR3aa: ASSVRTDDTQY
j_gene: TRBJ2-5; v_gene: TRBV7-9; abundance: few; CDR3aa: ASSGDRAPLQETQY
j_gene: TRBJ1-1; v_gene: TRBV12-3/TRBV12-4; abundance: few; CDR3aa: ASSPQSAIVTTEAF
j_gene: TRBJ1-1; v_gene: TRBV20-1; abundance: many; CDR3aa: SAPRTGAFLNTEAF
j_gene: TRBJ2-3; v_gene: TRBV3-1; abundance: few; CDR3aa: ASSPDSNTQY
j_gene: TRBJ1-3; v_gene: TRBV27; abundance: few; CDR3aa: ASSSDSGAGNTIY
j_gene: TRBJ1-1; v_gene: TRBV20-1; abundance: -; CDR3aa: SATTGSLWTEAF
j_gene: TRBJ1-2; v_gene: TRBV20-1; abundance: -; CDR3aa: SAIGENYGYT
j_gene: TRBJ2-6; v_gene: TRBV5-1; abundance: many; CDR3aa: ASSLFPGTAHSGANVLT
j_gene: TRBJ1-1; v_gene: TRBV7-2; abundance: many; CDR3aa: ASSPYSKGTEAF
j_gene: TRBJ2-1; v_gene: TRBV6-2/TRBV6-3; abundance: few; CDR3aa: ASKLAAYNEQF
j_gene: TRBJ2-5; v_gene: TRBV7-3; abundance: many; CDR3aa: ASSLGTSGGETQY
j_gene: TRBJ2-5; v_gene: TRBV6-5; abundance: many; CDR3aa: ASSYSSTYQETQY
j_gene: TRBJ1-2; v_gene: TRBV6-2/TRBV6-3; abundance: many; CDR3aa: ASSWVASVPNGYT
j_gene: TRBJ1-3; v_gene: TRBV11-2; abundance: -; CDR3aa: ASSPAGWSGNTIY
j_gene: TRBJ2-1; v_gene: TRBV5-1; abundance: -; CDR3aa: ASSLGSGGAFHRNEQF
j_gene: TRBJ2-4; v_gene: TRBV4-1; abundance: -; CDR3aa: ASSQVVGGSLAKNIQY
j_gene: TRBJ1-1; v_gene: TRBV7-2; abundance: few; CDR3aa: ASSLKWPLGTEAF
j_gene: TRBJ1-6; v_gene: TRBV2; abundance: -; CDR3aa: ASRVAGSSYNSPLH
j_gene: TRBJ2-3; v_gene: TRBV7-2; abundance: few; CDR3aa: ASSAWGAGTDTQY
j_gene: TRBJ1-6; v_gene: TRBV18; abundance: -; CDR3aa: ASSPGQMIDSPLH
j_gene: TRBJ1-6; v_gene: TRBV2; abundance: many; CDR3aa: ASRISGTHLAPLH
j_gene: TRBJ2-7; v_gene: TRBV4-2; abundance: many; CDR3aa: ASSQEQGAGYEQY
j_gene: TRBJ1-4; v_gene: TRBV13; abundance: -; CDR3aa: ASSSGRDEKLF
j_gene: TRBJ2-1; v_gene: TRBV2; abundance: -; CDR3aa: ASRRGAGAVGEQF
j_gene: TRBJ2-1; v_gene: TRBV2; abundance: many; CDR3aa: ASSEDSPRSDEQF
j_gene: TRBJ1-6; v_gene: TRBV3-1; abundance: few; CDR3aa: ASSQADRVSPLH
j_gene: TRBJ1-4; v_gene: TRBV6-1; abundance: few; CDR3aa: ASSENGNEKLF
j_gene: TRBJ2-3; v_gene: TRBV5-1; abundance: many; CDR3aa: ASSFAVTDTQY
j_gene: TRBJ1-1; v_gene: TRBV29-1; abundance: -; CDR3aa: SAGAAGEAF
j_gene: TRBJ1-1; v_gene: TRBV7-9; abundance: -; CDR3aa: ASSSDKASEAF
j_gene: TRBJ1-4; v_gene: TRBV27; abundance: -; CDR3aa: ASSLSIEKLF
j_gene: TRBJ1-1; v_gene: TRBV12-3/TRBV12-4; abundance: few; CDR3aa: ASSDRGTEAF
j_gene: TRBJ1-3; v_gene: TRBV29-1; abundance: many; CDR3aa: SVVGAGGTIY
j_gene: TRBJ1-6; v_gene: TRBV5-4; abundance: -; CDR3aa: ASSPWDPNSPLH
j_gene: TRBJ2-1; v_gene: TRBV29-1; abundance: many; CDR3aa: SVAGAGQGTPYNEQF